This is a list of T cell receptor beta chains from one sample in a study of T cells in narcolepsy. TCRdb keeps only in-frame clones here, not all; method: immunoSEQ multiplex PCR. The sample gives around 3,300 clones, roughly 60% of which show up once; around 60% is in the top ten. Sequencing was done on a sample of CD45RA- memory CD8+ T cells from PBMCs. The receptors derive from a human donor with narcolepsy. CDR3s include the opening cysteine and the closing phenylalanine or tryptophan. The D gene is left open where the match is weak. Some rows have no size entry. The others give once, few or many, or a class for an expanded clone.

v_gene: TRBV11-2
abundance: once
j_gene: TRBJ1-4
d_gene: NA
CDR3nt: TGTGCCAGCAGCTTGGAGGTGAGGGGAGAAAAACTGTTTTTT
CDR3aa: CASSLEVRGEKLFF

v_gene: TRBV7-9
abundance: NA
j_gene: TRBJ1-4
d_gene: NA
CDR3nt: TGTGCCAGCAGCTTAGAGGCGCAGACGGCAACTAATGAAAAACTGTTTTTT
CDR3aa: CASSLEAQTATNEKLFF

v_gene: TRBV7-7
abundance: NA
j_gene: TRBJ2-1
d_gene: NA
CDR3nt: TGTGCCAGCAGCTTAGGTGGCGGGGGCAACAATGAGCAGTTCTTC
CDR3aa: CASSLGGGGNNEQFF

v_gene: TRBV9
abundance: NA
j_gene: TRBJ2-1
d_gene: TRBD2
CDR3nt: TGTGCCAGCAGCGCCCAGGGGAGCGGGGGAAGGGATGAGCAGTTCTTC
CDR3aa: CASSAQGSGGRDEQFF

v_gene: TRBV2
abundance: few
j_gene: TRBJ1-2
d_gene: TRBD1
CDR3nt: TGTGCCCGGACAGGGGGAGTCAACTATGGCTACACCTTC
CDR3aa: CARTGGVNYGYTF

v_gene: TRBV23-1
abundance: NA
j_gene: TRBJ1-5
d_gene: NA
CDR3nt: TGCGCCAGCAGTCAATCTTGGATAGAGGAATATGACAATCAGCCCCAGCATTTT
CDR3aa: CASSQSWIEEYDNQPQHF

v_gene: TRBV9
abundance: NA
j_gene: TRBJ2-1
d_gene: TRBD2
CDR3nt: TGTGCCAGCAGCTCCCGGACTAGCGGGATTCGCAATGAGCAGTTCTTC
CDR3aa: CASSSRTSGIRNEQFF

v_gene: TRBV2
abundance: NA
j_gene: TRBJ2-1
d_gene: TRBD2
CDR3nt: TGTGCCAGCAGTGAAGGAGCGGGGGGCGACAATGAGCAGTTCTTC
CDR3aa: CASSEGAGGDNEQFF

v_gene: TRBV6-4
abundance: NA
j_gene: TRBJ1-1
d_gene: NA
CDR3nt: TGTGCCAGCAGTGAGTACGGGGGCGCCCGAGATGAAGCTTTCTTT
CDR3aa: CASSEYGGARDEAFF

v_gene: TRBV15
abundance: NA
j_gene: TRBJ2-7
d_gene: NA
CDR3nt: TGTGCCACCAGCAGAGAACAGTGTTTGACCTACGAGCAGTACTTC
CDR3aa: CATSREQCLTYEQYF

v_gene: TRBV13
abundance: NA
j_gene: TRBJ1-5
d_gene: TRBD1
CDR3nt: TGTGCCAGCAGCTTAGGGGCAGGGGGATACAATCAGCCCCAGCATTTT
CDR3aa: CASSLGAGGYNQPQHF

v_gene: TRBV4-2
abundance: NA
j_gene: TRBJ2-3
d_gene: TRBD2
CDR3nt: TGTGCCAGCAGCCAAGTCGGCGGGGGGGCCACAGATACGCAGTATTTT
CDR3aa: CASSQVGGGATDTQYF

v_gene: TRBV5-1
abundance: NA
j_gene: TRBJ2-1
d_gene: NA
CDR3nt: TGCGCCACGATGGAGGGACAATCCTACAATGAGCAGTTCTTC
CDR3aa: CATMEGQSYNEQFF

v_gene: TRBV4-3
abundance: NA
j_gene: TRBJ2-1
d_gene: NA
CDR3nt: TGCGCCCCCCGGCGGGGGAAGAGGTGGGGGGGCAGCGATGAGCAGTTCTTC
CDR3aa: CAPRRGKRWGGSDEQFF

v_gene: TRBV21-1
abundance: NA
j_gene: TRBJ2-1
d_gene: NA
CDR3nt: TGTGCCAGCAGCAAAGTTTGGAGACAGGAGTACAATGAGCAGTTCTTC
CDR3aa: CASSKVWRQEYNEQFF

v_gene: TRBV6-1
abundance: few
j_gene: TRBJ1-4
d_gene: TRBD1
CDR3nt: TGTGCCACACAGGGGGATTTTAATGAAAAACTGTTTTTT
CDR3aa: CATQGDFNEKLFF

v_gene: TRBV7-2
abundance: NA
j_gene: TRBJ2-3
d_gene: NA
CDR3nt: TGTGCCAGCAGCCCCCGGAAAGGGAGGAGTCATGGCAATCAGCCCCAGTATTTT
CDR3aa: CASSPRKGRSHGNQPQYF

v_gene: TRBV7-8
abundance: NA
j_gene: TRBJ2-7
d_gene: TRBD1
CDR3nt: TGTGCCAGCAGCCGCTGGGACAGGGAGGCTCGCGAGCAGTACTTC
CDR3aa: CASSRWDREAREQYF

v_gene: TRBV11-2
abundance: once
j_gene: TRBJ1-5
d_gene: TRBD1
CDR3nt: TGTGCCAGCAGCTTAGTGGGGGACAGGGTCAATCAGCCCCAGCATTTT
CDR3aa: CASSLVGDRVNQPQHF

v_gene: TRBV6-5
abundance: NA
j_gene: TRBJ1-1
d_gene: NA
CDR3nt: TGTGCCAGCAGTTACTCGGACGAGAACACTGAAGCTTTCTTT
CDR3aa: CASSYSDENTEAFF

v_gene: TRBV7-8
abundance: few
j_gene: TRBJ2-5
d_gene: NA
CDR3nt: TGTGCCAGCAGCTTACTAACAGATCAAGAGACCCAGTACTTC
CDR3aa: CASSLLTDQETQYF

v_gene: TRBV4-1
abundance: NA
j_gene: TRBJ1-2
d_gene: NA
CDR3nt: TGCGCCAGCAGCCCGACCGAACAGGGTGTGAGGGGCTACACCTTC
CDR3aa: CASSPTEQGVRGYTF

v_gene: TRBV4-1
abundance: NA
j_gene: TRBJ1-2
d_gene: TRBD1
CDR3nt: TGCGCCAGCAGCCCACCGGGACAGTACTATGGCTACACCTTC
CDR3aa: CASSPPGQYYGYTF

v_gene: TRBV27
abundance: NA
j_gene: TRBJ2-1
d_gene: NA
CDR3nt: TGTGCCAGCAGTCAGAGTCGAACAGGGAGTAAGTTCTTC
CDR3aa: CASSQSRTGSKFF

v_gene: TRBV4-3
abundance: NA
j_gene: TRBJ2-6
d_gene: NA
CDR3nt: TGCGCCAGCAGCCAAGAAAGAAGGGCTGGGGCCAACGTCCTGACTTTC
CDR3aa: CASSQERRAGANVLTF

v_gene: TRBV6-1
abundance: few
j_gene: TRBJ1-1
d_gene: NA
CDR3nt: TGTGCCAGCAGTGAACGGGGTGTGAACACTGAAGCTTTCTTT
CDR3aa: CASSERGVNTEAFF